This T cell receptor beta chain was found in a study of cytomegalovirus exposure and HLA in healthy donors. Whole-study findings and limits: Reportedly, TCR beta sequences accurately predicted HLA-A and HLA-B alleles in most subjects. TRBV6-2, TRBV6-3 and some other V segments were excluded as indistinguishable.

Trimming pared 3 bases from V and 5 bases from J, leaving 17 bases between. There are 14 residues in the CDR3. The V gene's germline CDR1 is GTSNPN and CDR2 SVGIG (reference sequence). PCR was performed using 60 Vbeta and 13 Jbeta primers. Data came from immunoSEQ multiplex PCR; TCRdb stores just in-frame clones and leaves some out. This sample's table has over 55,000 clones. Donors consisted of healthy bone marrow donors. About this clone: No antigen is known for it.

The chain employs TRBV30 and TRBJ2-7; possible D gene TRBD2, 6 bases. The sequenced sample was PBMCs. The receptor was isolated from a boy aged 5 to 17 in good health and CMV-seronegative. The CDR3 protein is CAWRISGPYHEQYF. The CDR3 DNA reads as TGTGCCTGGAGGATTAGCGGTCCCTACCACGAGCAGTACTTC.